These 28 T cell receptor beta chains were sequenced from one sample in a study of T cell responses to AZD1222 COVID-19 vaccine. Repertoires were generated with immunoSEQ multiplex PCR, while TCRdb's copy carries only in-frame clones and drops some. The repertoire holds approximately 120,000 clones, 89% seen once, with more than 4% in the top ten. Sequences were derived from peripheral blood, sampled on day 0 of AZD1222 vaccination. Receptor source: an adult in good health.

This clone was counted only a few times. V and J are TRBV29-1 and TRBJ2-7; D not certain. CDR1 SQVTM and CDR2 ANQGSEA come from the germline V gene. V shed 2 bases and J shed 3 bases, with 11 bases lying between them. The CDR3 covers 13 residues. The CDR3 DNA reads TGCAGCGTTGAACAGCTTGGCGGCTACGAGCAGTACTTC. Translating it yields CSVEQLGGYEQYF.

The CDR3 coding sequence is TGTGCCATCAGTGGACCAGGAGACGAGCAGTACTTC. Translated: CAISGPGDEQYF. The V call is TRBV10-3, the J call TRBJ2-7; D is undetermined. The germline CDR1 and CDR2 sequences are ENHRY and SYGVKD. This CDR3 is built from 12 residues. The germline V and J ends were trimmed by 4 bases and 5 bases, with 9 bases remaining between them.

V gene TRBV28 combines with J gene TRBJ2-3; D might be TRBD2 (6 bases). Deletions cut 5 bases from V and 4 bases from J, with 13 bases between. The CDR3 is 14 amino acids. Germline V lookup: CDR1 MDHEN, CDR2 SYDVKM. The CDR3 sequence is CASSDRRRADTQYF. The DNA for the CDR3 is TGTGCCAGCAGTGACCGGCGGAGGGCAGATACGCAGTATTTT. The entire variable domain, with the rest obtained from reference TRBV28 and TRBJ2-3, is as follows: DVKVTQSSRYLVKRTGEKVFLECVQDMDHENMFWYRQDPGLGLRLIYFSYDVKMKEKGDIPEGYSVSREKKERFSLILESASTNQTSMYLCASSDRRRADTQYFGPGTRLTVL.

This clone is a singleton in its sample. The CDR3 DNA follows: TGTGCCAGCAGCTTGAGCGGGAGAAAGTGGGACATTCAGTACTTC. This sequence encodes CASSLSGRKWDIQYF. The V gene is TRBV11-2, the J gene TRBJ2-4; 8 nucleotides line up with TRBD2. CDR1 SGHAT and CDR2 FQNNGV come from the germline V gene. There are 15 residues in the CDR3. After removal of 3 bases from V and 8 bases from J, the junction contained 9 bases not matched to a gene.

J is TRBJ1-2 and V is TRBV23-1; 7 bases match TRBD1. TRBV23-1 is designated an ORF whose function remains uncertain. This CDR3 is 15 amino acids long. With 6 bases clipped from V and 1 base from J, the junction kept 8 bases outside the gene matches. The CDR3 DNA sequence: TGCGCCAGCAGCCCCCCCGACAGGGTTAACTATGGCTACACCTTC. Translating gives CASSPPDRVNYGYTF.

The chain recombines TRBV10-2 with TRBJ2-7, with TRBD2 identical over 10 bases. Per the germline V gene, CDR1 is WSHSY and CDR2 is SAAADI. The J segment lost 2 bases and the V segment lost 5 bases, leaving 12 bases of the junction unmatched. This CDR3 region has 17 residues. CDR3 residues: CASSKSGRARTPYEQYF. In DNA, the CDR3 is TGCGCCAGCAGTAAGAGCGGGAGGGCCAGAACACCCTACGAGCAGTACTTC.

The J gene is TRBJ2-1, the V gene TRBV5-1; D is possibly TRBD1 (6 bases). The ends were cut back, 4 bases at V and 15 bases at J, with 23 bases in the middle. Germline CDR1 reads SGHRS; CDR2 reads YFSETQ. The CDR3 extends over 14 amino acids. The CDR3 loop is CASSAMLGTPLPFF. The CDR3 DNA reads as TGCGCCAGCAGCGCGATGCTAGGGACACCACTTCCGTTCTTC.

In this sample, this clone turned up once. This chain connects TRBV12-3 or TRBV12-4 to TRBJ2-7, with D hard to call. The CDR3 totals 13 residues. Trimming left V 6 bases short and J 4 bases short, with 13 bases between. CDR3 bases: TGTGCCAGCAGCCTTACGGGCCAGTACGAGCAGTACTTC. This translates into CASSLTGQYEQYF.

The J gene is TRBJ2-7, the V gene TRBV28; 7 bases are shared with TRBD2. CDR3 size: 14 residues. V dropped 5 bases and J dropped 0; count of bases not matched to a gene: 4. Germline V gene sequence: CDR1 MDHEN, CDR2 SYDVKM. This CDR3 is CASSATSVSYEQYF. In nucleotides, the CDR3 is TGTGCCAGCAGTGCAACTAGCGTCTCCTACGAGCAGTACTTC.

J is TRBJ2-1 and V is TRBV11-1; 10 nucleotides agree with TRBD2. This CDR3 contains 14 residues. The germline gives CDR1 SGHAT, CDR2 FQDESV (reference sequence). With 5 bases clipped from V and 12 bases from J, the junction kept 10 bases outside the gene matches. Here the CDR3 reads CASSQQRGGLGQFF. CDR3 DNA sequence: TGTGCCAGCAGCCAACAGCGGGGGGGCCTAGGGCAGTTCTTC.

The gene calls are TRBV7-8 and TRBJ1-4; weak D call: TRBD1 (5 bases). V was clipped by 2 bases and J by 5 bases, with 12 bases between them. CDR3 size: 15 residues. Germline V gene data show CDR1 as SGHVS and CDR2 as FQNEAQ. CDR3 nucleotide sequence: TGTGCCAGCAGCTTATGGGACGGGTGGAATGAAAAACTGTTTTTT. This gives the protein CASSLWDGWNEKLFF. The full variable domain, in which reference TRBV7-8 and TRBJ1-4 provide the parts outside the CDR3, is GAGVSQSPRYKVAKRGQDVALRCDPISGHVSLFWYQQALGQGPEFLTYFQNEAQLDKSGLPSDRFFAERPEGSVSTLKIQRTQQEDSAVYLCASSLWDGWNEKLFFGSGTQLSVL.

The rearrangement joins TRBV2 to TRBJ2-6, with D possibly matching TRBD2 (5 bases). The CDR3 runs 16 residues. CDR1 and CDR2 from the germline V gene are SNHLY and FYNNEI. V lost 11 bases to trimming and J lost 0 bases, with 17 bases between them. CDR3 protein: CARELGWGSGANVLTF. In nucleotides, the CDR3 is TGTGCCCGAGAACTAGGGTGGGGCTCTGGGGCCAACGTCCTGACTTTC.

The chain has TRBV15 and TRBJ1-1; no definite D call. The length of the CDR3 is 17 residues. The V end lost 0 bases, the J end lost 2 bases, and 16 bases lay between the germline ends. CDR1 is LNHNV and CDR2 is YYDKDF in the germline V gene (reference sequence). CDR3 sequence: CATSRDLGGIGNTEAFF. The CDR3 bases are TGTGCCACCAGCAGAGATCTAGGAGGGATCGGTAACACTGAAGCTTTCTTT.

This clone was recorded once. V and J are TRBV2 and TRBJ2-1, with D uncertain. Germline-derived CDR1 and CDR2 are SNHLY and FYNNEI. V was pared by 7 bases and J by 4 bases, with 11 bases between. CDR3 length: 13 amino acids. In DNA, the CDR3 is TGTGCCAGCATCCTGGAGACATACAATGAGCAGTTCTTC. Translated, it gives CASILETYNEQFF.

V is TRBV5-1 and J is TRBJ2-7, with D uncertain. Per germline, CDR1 SGHRS and CDR2 YFSETQ. The CDR3 has 15 residues. V was shortened by 4 bases and J by 2 bases, with 16 bases between the two germline ends. CDR3 in DNA: TGCGCCAGCAGCGAAAGGCCAGATCCCCCCTACGAGCAGTACTTC. This encodes CASSERPDPPYEQYF.

V is TRBV28 and J is TRBJ2-3; 9 nucleotides match TRBD1. Germline values: CDR1 MDHEN, CDR2 SYDVKM. The CDR3 length is 13 residues. The V gene end was trimmed by 5 bases and the J gene end by 6 bases; junction bases not matched to a gene: 3. CDR3 coding DNA: TGTGCCAGCAGTCTACAGGGGGCCGATACGCAGTATTTT. This sequence encodes CASSLQGADTQYF.

The J gene is TRBJ1-3, the V gene TRBV2, with D possibly TRBD1 on 5 matching bases. This CDR3 region has 14 residues. V shed 4 bases and J shed 0 bases, with 7 bases lying between them. CDR1 is SNHLY, CDR2 FYNNEI, per germline. The CDR3, as DNA: TGTGCCAGCAGTGGACAGCCCTCTGGAAACACCATATATTTT. The encoded protein is CASSGQPSGNTIYF.

As DNA, the CDR3 is TGTGCCAGCAGTACGCTAGCGGGGGCCCAAGAGACCCAGTACTTC. Amino acid sequence: CASSTLAGAQETQYF. The chain employs TRBV6-6 and TRBJ2-5, with 10 bases matching TRBD2. CDR1 is MNHNY, CDR2 SVGAGI, per germline (reference sequence). The CDR3 has 15 residues. The ends lost 5 bases at V and 1 base at J; junction bases unmatched: 4.

As to this clone: A read error may account for a junction end that differs from germline. The chain recombines TRBV14 with TRBJ1-6, with 12 bases aligning to TRBD1. CDR3 length equals 16 residues. Germline CDR1 is SGHDN and CDR2 is FVKESK. The CDR3 is CASSQGGQGAYSPLHF. The CDR3 nucleotides are TGTGCCAGCAGTCAAGGGGGACAGGGGGCGTATTCACCCCTCCACTTT.

This chain connects TRBV7-6 to TRBJ2-1; TRBD2 matches 8 bases. The CDR3 length is 16 residues. The J segment lost 2 bases and the V segment lost 5 bases, leaving 8 bases of the junction unmatched. The germline V gene encodes CDR1 SGHVS and CDR2 FNYEAQ. For the CDR3, the DNA is TGTGCCAGCAGCCCCGGCAGCGGGAGAACCTACAATGAGCAGTTCTTC. Amino acid sequence: CASSPGSGRTYNEQFF.

This chain links TRBV28 with TRBJ2-7; D ambiguous. V was shortened by 6 bases and J by 3 bases, with 15 bases between the two germline ends. This CDR3 contains 14 residues. Germline assignment: CDR1 MDHEN and CDR2 SYDVKM. CDR3 amino acids: CASRHNFLLYEQYF. In DNA form, the CDR3 reads TGTGCCAGCAGACACAATTTTCTACTCTACGAGCAGTACTTC.

The V call is TRBV7-2, the J call TRBJ2-5, with 12 positions matching TRBD2. Germline V gives CDR1 SGHTA, CDR2 FQGNSA. The V segment lost 3 bases and the J segment 4 bases; nucleotides outside the gene matches: 3. CDR3 length equals 15 residues. The DNA for the CDR3 is TGTGCCAGCAGCTTCCCTAGCGGGGGGGGAGAGACCCAGTACTTC. This codes for CASSFPSGGGETQYF.

The CDR3 loop is CASSPSGTVNEQFF. DNA of the CDR3: TGTGCCAGCAGCCCAAGCGGGACGGTCAATGAGCAGTTCTTC. The V call is TRBV3-1 (or the pseudogene TRBV3-2), the J call TRBJ2-1; 7 nucleotides agree with TRBD2. The J segment lost 6 bases and the V segment lost 4 bases, leaving 6 bases of the junction unmatched. Germline V gene sequence: CDR1 LGHDT, CDR2 YNNKEL (reference sequence). The CDR3 is 14 residues long.

The rearrangement uses TRBV19 and TRBJ1-2; maybe TRBD1 (5 bases). Trimming stripped 4 bases from V and 3 bases from J, with 15 bases between. The CDR3 is 15 amino acids. Germline V lookup: CDR1 LNHDA, CDR2 SQIVND (reference sequence). CDR3 protein: CASSTTGNAYYGYTF. CDR3 bases: TGTGCCAGTAGTACTACAGGAAACGCTTACTATGGCTACACCTTC.

This clone was seen a single time. The V gene is TRBV6-5, the J gene TRBJ1-1, with a possible D match to TRBD1 (6 bases). The CDR3 spans 13 residues. Between the trimmed V and J ends, which lost 7 bases and 5 bases, there was a span of 14 bases. Germline CDR1 reads MNHEY; CDR2 reads SVGAGI. The CDR3, as DNA: TGTGCCAGCATTCTACAGGGATTAACTGAAGCTTTCTTT. It is translated as CASILQGLTEAFF.

V and J are TRBV28 and TRBJ2-3; unclear D gene. The CDR3 covers 12 residues. Trimming took off 7 bases at V and 2 bases at J, with 7 bases between the two ends. CDR1 and CDR2 from the germline V gene are MDHEN and SYDVKM. The DNA for the CDR3 is TGTGCCAGCAAAGACCTCACAGATACGCAGTATTTT. It specifies CASKDLTDTQYF.

The V call is TRBV7-3, the J call TRBJ2-6; D is ambiguous. The germline V gene has CDR1 SGHTA and CDR2 FQGTGA. V was pared by 3 bases and J by 4 bases, with 4 bases between. This CDR3 region has 13 residues. DNA for the CDR3: TGTGCCAGCAGCTTTACCGGGGCCAACGTCCTGACTTTC. Translated: CASSFTGANVLTF. The full variable domain, completed using reference TRBV7-3 and TRBJ2-6, is GAGVSQTPSNKVTEKGKYVELRCDPISGHTALYWYRQSLGQGPEFLIYFQGTGAADDSGLPNDRFFAVRPEGSVSTLKIQRTERGDSAVYLCASSFTGANVLTFGAGSRLTVL.

The chain has TRBV30 and TRBJ2-1, with D uncertain. The CDR3 runs 12 residues. V was pared by 0 bases and J by 6 bases, with 6 bases between. CDR1 is GTSNPN, CDR2 SVGIG, per germline (reference sequence). The CDR3 DNA reads as TGTGCCTGGAGTGTAGTAGGCAATGAGCAGTTCTTC. It encodes CAWSVVGNEQFF.